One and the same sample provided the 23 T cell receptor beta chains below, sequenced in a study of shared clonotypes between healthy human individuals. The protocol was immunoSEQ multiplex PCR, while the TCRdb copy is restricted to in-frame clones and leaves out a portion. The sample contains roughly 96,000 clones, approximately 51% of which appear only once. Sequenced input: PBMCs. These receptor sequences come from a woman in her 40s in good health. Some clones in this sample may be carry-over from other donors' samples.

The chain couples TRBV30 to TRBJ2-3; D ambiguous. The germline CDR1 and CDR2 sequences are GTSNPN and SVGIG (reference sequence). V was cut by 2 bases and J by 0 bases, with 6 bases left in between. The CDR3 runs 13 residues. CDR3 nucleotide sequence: TGTGCCTGGAGTAGACTTAGCACAGATACGCAGTATTTT. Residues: CAWSRLSTDTQYF.

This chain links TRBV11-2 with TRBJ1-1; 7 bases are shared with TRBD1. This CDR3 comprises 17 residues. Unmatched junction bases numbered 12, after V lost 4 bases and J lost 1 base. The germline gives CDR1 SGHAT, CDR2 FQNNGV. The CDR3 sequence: CASSSTRSGTANTEAFF. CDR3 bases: TGTGCCAGCAGCTCTACACGATCCGGGACAGCGAACACTGAAGCTTTCTTT. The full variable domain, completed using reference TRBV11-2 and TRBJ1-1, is EAGVAQSPRYKIIEKRQSVAFWCNPISGHATLYWYQQILGQGPKLLIQFQNNGVVDDSQLPKDRFSAERLKGVDSTLKIQPAKLEDSAVYLCASSSTRSGTANTEAFFGQGTRLTVV.

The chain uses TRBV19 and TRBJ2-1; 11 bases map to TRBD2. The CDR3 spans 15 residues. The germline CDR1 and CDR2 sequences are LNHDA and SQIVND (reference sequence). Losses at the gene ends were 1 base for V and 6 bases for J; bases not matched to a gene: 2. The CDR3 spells CASSIGLAGSNEQFF. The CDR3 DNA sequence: TGTGCCAGTAGTATAGGACTAGCGGGATCCAATGAGCAGTTCTTC.

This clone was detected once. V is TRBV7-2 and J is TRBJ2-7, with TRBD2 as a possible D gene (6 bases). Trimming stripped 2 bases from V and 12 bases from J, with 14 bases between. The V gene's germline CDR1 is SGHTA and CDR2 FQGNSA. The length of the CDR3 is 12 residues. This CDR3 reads CASSLTWGVAYF. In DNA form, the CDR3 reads TGTGCCAGCAGCTTAACCTGGGGGGTGGCGTACTTC.

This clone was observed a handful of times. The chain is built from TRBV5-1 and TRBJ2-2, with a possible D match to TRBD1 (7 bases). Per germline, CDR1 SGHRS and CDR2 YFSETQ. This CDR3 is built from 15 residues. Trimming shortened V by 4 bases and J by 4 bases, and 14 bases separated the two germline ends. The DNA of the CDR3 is TGCGCCAGCAGCCCCGGGACAGCGGGCACCGGGGAGCTGTTTTTT. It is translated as CASSPGTAGTGELFF.

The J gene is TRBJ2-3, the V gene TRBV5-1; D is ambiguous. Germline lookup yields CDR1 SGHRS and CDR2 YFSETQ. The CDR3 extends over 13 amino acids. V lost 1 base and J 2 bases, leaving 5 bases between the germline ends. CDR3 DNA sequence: TGCGCCAGCAGCTTGACAATCACAGATACGCAGTATTTT. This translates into CASSLTITDTQYF.

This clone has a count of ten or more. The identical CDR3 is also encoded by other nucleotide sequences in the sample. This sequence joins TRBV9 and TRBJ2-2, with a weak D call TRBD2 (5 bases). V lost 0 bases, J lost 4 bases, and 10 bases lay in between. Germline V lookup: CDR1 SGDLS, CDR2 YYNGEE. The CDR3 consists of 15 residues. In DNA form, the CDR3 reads TGTGCCAGCAGCGTAGTGAGGGATTCCACCGGGGAGCTGTTTTTT. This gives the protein CASSVVRDSTGELFF.

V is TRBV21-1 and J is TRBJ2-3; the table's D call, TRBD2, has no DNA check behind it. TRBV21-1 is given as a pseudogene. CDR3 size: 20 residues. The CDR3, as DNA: TGTGCCAGCCCAAAAGTGACCGGGACTAGCGGGAGGGGGGGCACAGATACGCAGTATTTT. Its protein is CASPKVTGTSGRGGTDTQYF.

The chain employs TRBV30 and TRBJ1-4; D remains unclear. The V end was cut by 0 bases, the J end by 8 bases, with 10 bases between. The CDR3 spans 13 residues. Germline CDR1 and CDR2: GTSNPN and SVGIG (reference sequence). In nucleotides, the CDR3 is TGTGCCTGGAGTGTAAGGCGGGGAGAAAAACTGTTTTTT. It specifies CAWSVRRGEKLFF.

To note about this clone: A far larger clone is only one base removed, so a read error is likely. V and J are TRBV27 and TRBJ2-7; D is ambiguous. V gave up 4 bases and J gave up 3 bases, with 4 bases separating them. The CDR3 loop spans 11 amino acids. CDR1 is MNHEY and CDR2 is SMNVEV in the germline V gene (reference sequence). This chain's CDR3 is CASSWGYEQYF. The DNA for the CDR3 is TGTGCCAGCAGTTGGGGCTACGAGCAGTACTTC.

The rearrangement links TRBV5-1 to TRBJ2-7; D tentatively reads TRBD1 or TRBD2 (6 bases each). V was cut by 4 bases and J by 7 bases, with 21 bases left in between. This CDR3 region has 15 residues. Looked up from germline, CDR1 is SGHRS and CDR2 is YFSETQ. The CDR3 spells CASSPEGGAIKEQYF. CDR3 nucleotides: TGCGCCAGCAGCCCGGAGGGGGGCGCGATAAAGGAGCAGTACTTC.

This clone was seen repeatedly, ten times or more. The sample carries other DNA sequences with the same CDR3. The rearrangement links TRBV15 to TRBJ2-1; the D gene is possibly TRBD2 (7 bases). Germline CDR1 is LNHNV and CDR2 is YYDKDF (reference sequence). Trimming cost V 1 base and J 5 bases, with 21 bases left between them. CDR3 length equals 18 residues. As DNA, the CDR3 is TGTGCCACCAGCAGAGCCCCCTGGGGCAGCGGGACACACAATGAGCAGTTCTTC. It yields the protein CATSRAPWGSGTHNEQFF. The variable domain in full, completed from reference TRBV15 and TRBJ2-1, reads DAMVIQNPRYQVTQFGKPVTLSCSQTLNHNVMYWYQQKSSQAPKLLFHYYDKDFNNEADTPDNFQSRRPNTSFCFLDIRSPGLGDTAMYLCATSRAPWGSGTHNEQFFGPGTRLTVL.

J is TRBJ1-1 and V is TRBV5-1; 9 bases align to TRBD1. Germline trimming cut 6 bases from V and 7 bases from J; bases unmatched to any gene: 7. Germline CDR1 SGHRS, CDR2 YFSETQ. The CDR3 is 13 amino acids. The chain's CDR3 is CASTQGARNEAFF. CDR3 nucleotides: TGCGCCAGCACACAGGGGGCTAGGAATGAAGCTTTCTTT.

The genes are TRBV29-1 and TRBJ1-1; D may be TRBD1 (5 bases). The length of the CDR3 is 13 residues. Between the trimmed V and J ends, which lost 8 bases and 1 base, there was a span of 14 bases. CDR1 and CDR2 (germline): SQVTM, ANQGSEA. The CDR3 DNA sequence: TGCAGCTTTCAGAGGGGATCGAACACTGAAGCTTTCTTT. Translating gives CSFQRGSNTEAFF.

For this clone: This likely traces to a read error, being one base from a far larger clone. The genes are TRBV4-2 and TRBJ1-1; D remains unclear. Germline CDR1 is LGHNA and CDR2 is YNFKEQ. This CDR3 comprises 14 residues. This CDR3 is CASSLNRWNTGAFF. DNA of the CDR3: TGTGCCAGCAGCCTTAACCGGTGGAACACTGGAGCTTTCTTT.

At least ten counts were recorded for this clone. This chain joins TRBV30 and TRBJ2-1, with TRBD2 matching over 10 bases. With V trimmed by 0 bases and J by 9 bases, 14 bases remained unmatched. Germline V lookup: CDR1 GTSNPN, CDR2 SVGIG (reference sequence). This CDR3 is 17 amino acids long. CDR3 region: CAWSVLRLAGDGGEQFF. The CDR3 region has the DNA TGTGCCTGGAGTGTGTTAAGGCTAGCGGGAGACGGCGGTGAGCAGTTCTTC.

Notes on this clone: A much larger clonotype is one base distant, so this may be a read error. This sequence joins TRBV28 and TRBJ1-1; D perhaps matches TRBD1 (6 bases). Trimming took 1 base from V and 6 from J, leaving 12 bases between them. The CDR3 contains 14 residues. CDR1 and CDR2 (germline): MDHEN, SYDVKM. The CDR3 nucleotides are TGTGCCAGCAGTTTATTACCGGGGGCGGCTGAAGCTTTCTTT. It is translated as CASSLLPGAAEAFF.

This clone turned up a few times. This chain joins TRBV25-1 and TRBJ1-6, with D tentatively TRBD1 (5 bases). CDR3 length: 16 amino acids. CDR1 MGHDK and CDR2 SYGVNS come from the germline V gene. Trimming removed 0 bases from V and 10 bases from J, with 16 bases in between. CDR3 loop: CASSEYEAGVSSPLHF. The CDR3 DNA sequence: TGTGCCAGCAGTGAATACGAGGCGGGGGTTTCATCACCCCTCCACTTT.

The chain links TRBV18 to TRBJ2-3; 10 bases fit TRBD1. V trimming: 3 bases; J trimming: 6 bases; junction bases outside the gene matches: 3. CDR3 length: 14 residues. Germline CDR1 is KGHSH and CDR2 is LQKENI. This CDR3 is CASSPGTGVDTQYF. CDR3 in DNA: TGTGCCAGCTCACCTGGGACAGGGGTGGATACGCAGTATTTT.

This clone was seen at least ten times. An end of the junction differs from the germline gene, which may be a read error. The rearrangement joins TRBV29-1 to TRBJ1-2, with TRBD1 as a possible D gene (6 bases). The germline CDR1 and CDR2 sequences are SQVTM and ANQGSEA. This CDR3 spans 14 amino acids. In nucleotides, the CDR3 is TGCAGCGTTACCTCCCTCCGGGACAACGATGGCCACACCTTC. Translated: CSVTSLRDNDGHTF. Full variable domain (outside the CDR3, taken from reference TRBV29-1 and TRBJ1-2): SAVISQKPSRDICQRGTSLTIQCQVDSQVTMMFWYRQQPGQSLTLIATANQGSEATYESGFVIDKFPISRPNLTFSTLTVSNMSPEDSSIYLCSVTSLRDNDGHTFGSGTRLTVV.

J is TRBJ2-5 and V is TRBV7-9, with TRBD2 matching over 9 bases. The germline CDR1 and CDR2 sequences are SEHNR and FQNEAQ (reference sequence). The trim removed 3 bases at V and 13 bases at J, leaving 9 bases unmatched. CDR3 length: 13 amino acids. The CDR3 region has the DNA TGTGCCAGCAGCTTTGGGACTAGCCGGCGGTGGTACTTC. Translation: CASSFGTSRRWYF.

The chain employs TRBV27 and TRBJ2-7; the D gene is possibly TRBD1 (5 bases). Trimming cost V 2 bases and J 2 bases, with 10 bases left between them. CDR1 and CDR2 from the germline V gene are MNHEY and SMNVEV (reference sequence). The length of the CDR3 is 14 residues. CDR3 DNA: TGTGCCAGCAGTTTAGGTGGCAGGGCCTACGAGCAGTACTTC. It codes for CASSLGGRAYEQYF.

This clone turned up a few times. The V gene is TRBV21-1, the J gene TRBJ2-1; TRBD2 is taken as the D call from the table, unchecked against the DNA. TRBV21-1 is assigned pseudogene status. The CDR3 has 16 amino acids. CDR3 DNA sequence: TGTGCCAGCAGCAAAGGAATAGCGGGAGCCCTGGATGAGCAGTTCTTC. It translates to CASSKGIAGALDEQFF.